Shown below are 25 T cell receptor beta chains from a single sample sequenced in a study of CD8+ T cells in alopecia areata. As the sequencing template, cDNA was produced by extracting RNA and reverse transcribing it. The assay was immunoSEQ multiplex PCR, and TCRdb's table has in-frame clones only and misses some. This table has about 150,000 clones, around half appearing once. The material was CD8+ T cells sorted from blood, obtained at week 0. These receptors all stem from a human donor with alopecia areata.

The chain is built from TRBV13 and TRBJ2-3; 10 bases are a match to TRBD2. CDR3 size: 18 residues. The ends lost 4 bases at V and 6 bases at J; junction bases unmatched: 16. From germline, CDR1 is PRHDT and CDR2 FYEKMQ (reference sequence). CDR3 residues: CASSSTEGLAGESDTQYF. The CDR3 DNA reads TGTGCCAGCAGCTCCACTGAGGGGCTAGCGGGGGAGTCCGATACGCAGTATTTT.

This clone was seen a handful of times. The gene calls are TRBV30 and TRBJ2-5; TRBD1 agrees at 7 bases. From germline, CDR1 is GTSNPN and CDR2 SVGIG (reference sequence). The CDR3 spans 14 residues. V gave up 1 base and J gave up 1 base; unmatched junction bases: 3. CDR3 nucleotides: TGTGCCTGGAGTGAATACAGGGGCCAAGAGACCCAGTACTTC. Amino acids: CAWSEYRGQETQYF.

This clone has just a few counts. The chain recombines TRBV9 with TRBJ1-1, with 8 bases matching TRBD1. Germline assignment: CDR1 SGDLS and CDR2 YYNGEE. This CDR3 is 14 amino acids long. J was trimmed by 4 bases and V by 4 bases; bases with no gene match: 6. CDR3 region: CASSLGQGSTEAFF. The CDR3 DNA reads as TGTGCCAGCAGCCTAGGACAGGGTAGCACTGAAGCTTTCTTT.

This clone came up a few times. V is TRBV15 and J is TRBJ2-7; D is unresolved. The CDR3 extends over 12 amino acids. Germline V gives CDR1 LNHNV, CDR2 YYDKDF (reference sequence). Trimming took 0 bases from V and 4 from J, leaving 4 bases between them. The CDR3 is CATSRDLYEQYF. CDR3 bases: TGTGCCACCAGCAGAGATCTATACGAGCAGTACTTC.

The chain has TRBV5-1 and TRBJ2-5; D tentatively reads TRBD1 or TRBD2 (5 bases each). V lost 4 bases to trimming and J lost 4 bases, with 11 bases between them. The V gene's germline CDR1 is SGHRS and CDR2 YFSETQ. This CDR3 has 13 residues. The CDR3 DNA reads as TGCGCCAGCAGCCATGCCGGGACAGAGACCCAGTACTTC. Amino acid sequence: CASSHAGTETQYF.

The chain combines TRBV4-3 with TRBJ1-1; possibly TRBD1 for D (5 bases). CDR1 and CDR2 from the germline V gene are LGHNA and YSLEER. The CDR3 has 15 residues. V lost 0 bases and J 5 bases, leaving 13 bases between the germline ends. DNA of the CDR3: TGCGCCAGCAGCCAAGACCGACAGCGCCGGACTGAAGCTTTCTTT. Encoded protein: CASSQDRQRRTEAFF.

The chain combines TRBV29-1 with TRBJ2-7; D perhaps matches TRBD2 (5 bases). The V end was cut by 2 bases, the J end by 0 bases, with 20 bases between. CDR1 and CDR2 (germline): SQVTM, ANQGSEA. There are 17 residues in the CDR3. CDR3 DNA: TGCAGCGTTGAAACTCTTGCTCTGAGCGGAAGCTCCTACGAGCAGTACTTC. It specifies CSVETLALSGSSYEQYF.

The V call is TRBV7-3, the J call TRBJ2-6; no clear D gene. Germline CDR1 SGHTA, CDR2 FQGTGA. The CDR3 has 17 amino acids. Trimming took off 2 bases at V and 2 bases at J, with 13 bases between the two ends. CDR3 region: CASSLGPTDPGANVLTF. CDR3 DNA sequence: TGTGCCAGCAGCTTAGGCCCAACAGATCCTGGGGCCAACGTCCTGACTTTC.

On this clone itself: In the same sample, other DNA sequences code for this CDR3. The chain is built from TRBV27 and TRBJ1-1; perhaps TRBD1 as D (5 bases). Germline V gene lookup returns CDR1 MNHEY and CDR2 SMNVEV (reference sequence). V dropped 3 bases and J dropped 0 bases, with 5 bases sitting between them. CDR3 length: 13 amino acids. The DNA for the CDR3 is TGTGCCAGCAGTTTGACAGTGAACACTGAAGCTTTCTTT. Protein product: CASSLTVNTEAFF.

The gene calls are TRBV15 and TRBJ1-4; unclear D gene. The CDR3 has 16 residues. Germline lookup yields CDR1 LNHNV and CDR2 YYDKDF (reference sequence). V shed 4 bases and J shed 3 bases, with 15 bases lying between them. This CDR3 reads CATSTYWTSSNEKLFF. CDR3 in DNA: TGTGCCACCAGCACCTACTGGACCTCCTCTAATGAAAAACTGTTTTTT.

The chain has TRBV11-3 and TRBJ2-1; TRBD1 agrees at 7 bases. Germline-derived CDR1 and CDR2 are SGHNT and YENEEA. Trimming removed 5 bases from V and 0 bases from J; junction bases left unmatched: 10. This CDR3 region has 17 residues. CDR3 coding DNA: TGTGCCAGCAGCCCACCTGGGACAGCGAGCTCCTACAATGAGCAGTTCTTC. This gives the protein CASSPPGTASSYNEQFF.

The chain combines TRBV19 with TRBJ2-3, with D hard to call. The CDR3 consists of 13 residues. Per germline, CDR1 LNHDA and CDR2 SQIVND (reference sequence). Trimming took off 5 bases at V and 3 bases at J, with 9 bases between the two ends. CDR3: CASSVTPTDTQYF. CDR3 nucleotide sequence: TGTGCCAGTAGTGTGACGCCTACAGATACGCAGTATTTT.

The chain carries TRBV25-1 and TRBJ1-2; 11 bases fit TRBD1. The CDR3 runs 15 residues. V trimming: 6 bases; J trimming: 4 bases; junction bases outside the gene matches: 7. The germline V gene encodes CDR1 MGHDK and CDR2 SYGVNS. CDR3 sequence: CASRGRTGGIYGYTF. The CDR3 region has the DNA TGTGCCAGCAGGGGTCGGACAGGGGGCATCTATGGCTACACCTTC.

This clone was picked up a small number of times. The V gene is TRBV4-3, the J gene TRBJ2-7; D is tentatively TRBD1 or TRBD2 (5 bases each). Trimming stripped 0 bases from V and 1 base from J, with 19 bases between. The CDR3 extends over 18 amino acids. Germline CDR1 LGHNA, CDR2 YSLEER. For the CDR3, the DNA is TGCGCCAGCAGCCAAGATTCTCGGGGCTTCTATAATTCCTACGAGCAGTACTTC. Protein product: CASSQDSRGFYNSYEQYF.

The chain's CDR3 is CASSTRQGTNEKLFF. The CDR3 DNA reads as TGTGCCAGCAGCACCCGACAGGGGACTAATGAAAAACTGTTTTTT. The chain carries TRBV13 and TRBJ1-4; 8 nucleotides align to TRBD1. V gave up 5 bases and J gave up 2 bases; unmatched junction bases: 4. CDR3 size: 15 residues. Germline V gene lookup returns CDR1 PRHDT and CDR2 FYEKMQ (reference sequence).

The J gene is TRBJ1-1, the V gene TRBV11-2; D is uncertain. V was trimmed by 4 bases and J by 8 bases, leaving 11 bases between them. CDR3 length equals 12 residues. Germline V CDR1 and CDR2: SGHAT, FQNNGV. The CDR3 DNA sequence: TGTGCCAGCAGCTCCTCTTTACGGGAAGCTTTCTTT. Translating gives CASSSSLREAFF.

This clone was recorded a few times. The V call is TRBV6-5, the J call TRBJ1-1, with D perhaps matching TRBD1 (5 bases). The CDR3 has 15 residues. Trimming stripped 8 bases from V and 6 bases from J, with 22 bases between. Germline V gives CDR1 MNHEY, CDR2 SVGAGI. CDR3 nucleotide sequence: TGTGCCAGCGGTCGCTCGGCAGGGCTCGTCGCTGAAGCTTTCTTT. As protein: CASGRSAGLVAEAFF.

The V call is TRBV5-6, the J call TRBJ2-7; TRBD1 might be the D (6 bases). The length of the CDR3 is 13 residues. CDR1 and CDR2 from the germline V gene are SGHDT and YYEEEE. V lost 3 bases to trimming and J lost 7 bases, with 14 bases between them. CDR3 residues: CASSSVGGGEQYF. For the CDR3, the DNA is TGTGCCAGCAGCTCTGTAGGGGGTGGAGAGCAGTACTTC.

About this clone: The same CDR3 arises from other DNA sequences in this sample as well. The chain joins TRBV2 to TRBJ2-6; TRBD1 aligns across 7 bases. V shed 3 bases and J 1 base; nucleotides not matched to a gene: 0. Germline loops: CDR1 SNHLY, CDR2 FYNNEI. The length of the CDR3 is 15 residues. CDR3 nucleotide sequence: TGTGCCAGCAGTGACAGGGGGTCTGGGGCCAACGTCCTGACTTTC. Its translation: CASSDRGSGANVLTF.

The rearrangement links TRBV29-1 to TRBJ2-2; D is ambiguous. Trimming took 0 bases from V and 0 from J, leaving 8 bases between them. The CDR3 length is 15 residues. Germline V CDR1 and CDR2: SQVTM, ANQGSEA. The CDR3 region is CSVEERTANTGELFF. DNA for the CDR3: TGCAGCGTTGAAGAACGGACGGCGAACACCGGGGAGCTGTTTTTT.

This clone was counted only a few times. The chain has TRBV4-3 and TRBJ2-6; no clear D gene. Trimming stripped 1 base from V and 3 bases from J, with 13 bases between. Germline V lookup: CDR1 LGHNA, CDR2 YSLEER. The CDR3 is 17 amino acids. The CDR3 region is CASSQGQDAFGANVLTF. CDR3 sequence (DNA): TGCGCCAGCAGCCAAGGGCAGGACGCGTTTGGGGCCAACGTCCTGACTTTC.

The chain is built from TRBV11-2 and TRBJ1-6, with D unclear. Trimming left V 4 bases short and J 10 bases short, with 14 bases between. The CDR3 sequence is 14 residues long. The germline gives CDR1 SGHAT, CDR2 FQNNGV. CDR3 sequence (DNA): TGTGCCAGCAGCTCCCCAGGTGGAGCATCACCCCTCCACTTT. It encodes CASSSPGGASPLHF.

This clone has a handful of counts. The rearrangement links TRBV11-2 to TRBJ2-3; D unclear. Trimming pared 1 base from V and 1 base from J, leaving 0 bases between. The CDR3 has 12 amino acids. CDR1 is SGHAT, CDR2 FQNNGV, per germline. Here the CDR3 reads CASSLGTDTQYF. In nucleotides, the CDR3 is TGTGCCAGCAGCTTAGGCACAGATACGCAGTATTTT.

This clone appeared a few times. The gene calls are TRBV7-8 and TRBJ2-1, with TRBD2 matching over 11 bases. The ends lost 8 bases at V and 0 bases at J; junction bases unmatched: 9. This CDR3 comprises 17 residues. Per the germline V gene, CDR1 is SGHVS and CDR2 is FQNEAQ. The CDR3 DNA reads as TGTGCCAGCGACCTACTAGCGGGGGAAAGCTCCTACAATGAGCAGTTCTTC. Protein sequence: CASDLLAGESSYNEQFF.

The rearrangement links TRBV7-2 to TRBJ2-1; D possibly corresponds to TRBD2 (5 bases). CDR3 size: 17 residues. Trimming cost V 5 bases and J 0 bases, with 17 bases left between them. Germline V gene sequence: CDR1 SGHTA, CDR2 FQGNSA. The CDR3: CASSRDRGISSYNEQFF. The DNA of the CDR3 is TGTGCCAGCAGCAGAGATCGGGGTATCAGCTCCTACAATGAGCAGTTCTTC.